This TCR beta chain was recovered during a study of beta chain features in type 1 diabetes. Since all of the isolated RNA was reverse transcribed, expressed TCRB transcripts were what got sequenced. Sequenced by immunoSEQ multiplex PCR; TCRdb stores in-frame clones only, minus some. This sample has 350,000 to 450,000 clones, with more than 11% found just once. The CDR3 covers 17 residues. This clone was picked up a small number of times. This receptor was identified in a young man in good health. Sequencing input: naive CD4+ T cells from blood. The rearrangement links TRBV21-1 to TRBJ2-6; the D segment call TRBD1 is taken from the table without a DNA check. TRBV21-1 counts as a pseudogene. The CDR3 sequence is CASSLTGGDSGANVLTF. The CDR3 nucleotides are TGTGCCAGCAGCCTGACAGGGGGCGACTCTGGGGCCAACGTCCTGACTTTC.